This T cell receptor (beta chain) derives from a study of cytomegalovirus exposure and HLA in healthy donors. The study, taken as a whole, reports: There were several of the most significant clusters that appeared linked to common viral pathogens in a later analysis. Analyzed later, association rates of TCRs varied across HLA loci, with DRB1 most and HLA-C fewest. The classifier was said to identify cytomegalovirus status with high specificity and sensitivity.

In regard to this clone: Its antigen is unknown.

In the PCR, 60 Vbeta and 13 Jbeta primers were used. Measured with immunoSEQ multiplex PCR; TCRdb has only the in-frame clones, and not every one. The sample records more than 90,000 clones, 74% being singletons. Germline V gene data show CDR1 as SGHTA and CDR2 as FQGNSA. V lost 2 bases, J lost 7 bases, and 20 bases lay in between. This CDR3 has 16 amino acids. Healthy bone marrow donors formed the donor group. Sequencing was performed on PBMCs. The gene calls are TRBV7-2 and TRBJ1-2; no clear D gene. This TCR was sampled from a woman in her fifties or sixties in good health and CMV-seropositive. CDR3 region: CASSLTLDRTSAGYTF. DNA for the CDR3: TGTGCCAGCAGCTTAACATTGGACCGGACTTCTGCTGGCTACACCTTC.